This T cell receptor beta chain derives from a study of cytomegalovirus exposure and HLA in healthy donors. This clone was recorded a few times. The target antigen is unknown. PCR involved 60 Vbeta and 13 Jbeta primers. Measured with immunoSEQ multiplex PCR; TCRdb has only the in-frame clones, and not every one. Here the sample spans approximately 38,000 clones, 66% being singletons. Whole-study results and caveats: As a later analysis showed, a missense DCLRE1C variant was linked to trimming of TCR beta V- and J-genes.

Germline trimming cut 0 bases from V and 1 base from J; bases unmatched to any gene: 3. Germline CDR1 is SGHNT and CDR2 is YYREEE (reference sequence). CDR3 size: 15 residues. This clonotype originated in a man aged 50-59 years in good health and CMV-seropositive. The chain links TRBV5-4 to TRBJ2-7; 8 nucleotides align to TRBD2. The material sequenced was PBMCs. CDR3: CASSLDGTSSYEQYF. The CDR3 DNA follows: TGTGCCAGCAGCTTGGATGGGACTAGTTCCTACGAGCAGTACTTC.